The sequence of this T cell receptor beta chain was determined in a study of T cells in localized non-small cell lung cancer. The study, taken as a whole, reports: Adjacent lung was found to contain a median around 56 of the top 100 tumor clones.

Trimming took off 4 bases at V and 8 bases at J, with 15 bases between the two ends. This CDR3 is built from 14 residues. CDR1 ENHRY and CDR2 SYGVKD come from the germline V gene. Concerning this clone: The antigen is undetermined.

Here immunoSEQ multiplex PCR was the method, and the copy in TCRdb shows in-frame clones only, minus some. The table has 70,000 to 95,000 clones, around 90% seen once; the top ten hold roughly 4.3%. The clonotype originates from a woman aged 40-75 years with stage II squamous cell lung carcinoma. Specimen: PBMCs, collected before any cancer treatment. V usage is TRBV10-3 and J usage is TRBJ2-1; D might be TRBD1 (6 bases). CDR3: CAISGDRGNDEQFF. In DNA form, the CDR3 reads TGTGCCATCAGTGGCGATAGGGGGAACGATGAGCAGTTCTTC.